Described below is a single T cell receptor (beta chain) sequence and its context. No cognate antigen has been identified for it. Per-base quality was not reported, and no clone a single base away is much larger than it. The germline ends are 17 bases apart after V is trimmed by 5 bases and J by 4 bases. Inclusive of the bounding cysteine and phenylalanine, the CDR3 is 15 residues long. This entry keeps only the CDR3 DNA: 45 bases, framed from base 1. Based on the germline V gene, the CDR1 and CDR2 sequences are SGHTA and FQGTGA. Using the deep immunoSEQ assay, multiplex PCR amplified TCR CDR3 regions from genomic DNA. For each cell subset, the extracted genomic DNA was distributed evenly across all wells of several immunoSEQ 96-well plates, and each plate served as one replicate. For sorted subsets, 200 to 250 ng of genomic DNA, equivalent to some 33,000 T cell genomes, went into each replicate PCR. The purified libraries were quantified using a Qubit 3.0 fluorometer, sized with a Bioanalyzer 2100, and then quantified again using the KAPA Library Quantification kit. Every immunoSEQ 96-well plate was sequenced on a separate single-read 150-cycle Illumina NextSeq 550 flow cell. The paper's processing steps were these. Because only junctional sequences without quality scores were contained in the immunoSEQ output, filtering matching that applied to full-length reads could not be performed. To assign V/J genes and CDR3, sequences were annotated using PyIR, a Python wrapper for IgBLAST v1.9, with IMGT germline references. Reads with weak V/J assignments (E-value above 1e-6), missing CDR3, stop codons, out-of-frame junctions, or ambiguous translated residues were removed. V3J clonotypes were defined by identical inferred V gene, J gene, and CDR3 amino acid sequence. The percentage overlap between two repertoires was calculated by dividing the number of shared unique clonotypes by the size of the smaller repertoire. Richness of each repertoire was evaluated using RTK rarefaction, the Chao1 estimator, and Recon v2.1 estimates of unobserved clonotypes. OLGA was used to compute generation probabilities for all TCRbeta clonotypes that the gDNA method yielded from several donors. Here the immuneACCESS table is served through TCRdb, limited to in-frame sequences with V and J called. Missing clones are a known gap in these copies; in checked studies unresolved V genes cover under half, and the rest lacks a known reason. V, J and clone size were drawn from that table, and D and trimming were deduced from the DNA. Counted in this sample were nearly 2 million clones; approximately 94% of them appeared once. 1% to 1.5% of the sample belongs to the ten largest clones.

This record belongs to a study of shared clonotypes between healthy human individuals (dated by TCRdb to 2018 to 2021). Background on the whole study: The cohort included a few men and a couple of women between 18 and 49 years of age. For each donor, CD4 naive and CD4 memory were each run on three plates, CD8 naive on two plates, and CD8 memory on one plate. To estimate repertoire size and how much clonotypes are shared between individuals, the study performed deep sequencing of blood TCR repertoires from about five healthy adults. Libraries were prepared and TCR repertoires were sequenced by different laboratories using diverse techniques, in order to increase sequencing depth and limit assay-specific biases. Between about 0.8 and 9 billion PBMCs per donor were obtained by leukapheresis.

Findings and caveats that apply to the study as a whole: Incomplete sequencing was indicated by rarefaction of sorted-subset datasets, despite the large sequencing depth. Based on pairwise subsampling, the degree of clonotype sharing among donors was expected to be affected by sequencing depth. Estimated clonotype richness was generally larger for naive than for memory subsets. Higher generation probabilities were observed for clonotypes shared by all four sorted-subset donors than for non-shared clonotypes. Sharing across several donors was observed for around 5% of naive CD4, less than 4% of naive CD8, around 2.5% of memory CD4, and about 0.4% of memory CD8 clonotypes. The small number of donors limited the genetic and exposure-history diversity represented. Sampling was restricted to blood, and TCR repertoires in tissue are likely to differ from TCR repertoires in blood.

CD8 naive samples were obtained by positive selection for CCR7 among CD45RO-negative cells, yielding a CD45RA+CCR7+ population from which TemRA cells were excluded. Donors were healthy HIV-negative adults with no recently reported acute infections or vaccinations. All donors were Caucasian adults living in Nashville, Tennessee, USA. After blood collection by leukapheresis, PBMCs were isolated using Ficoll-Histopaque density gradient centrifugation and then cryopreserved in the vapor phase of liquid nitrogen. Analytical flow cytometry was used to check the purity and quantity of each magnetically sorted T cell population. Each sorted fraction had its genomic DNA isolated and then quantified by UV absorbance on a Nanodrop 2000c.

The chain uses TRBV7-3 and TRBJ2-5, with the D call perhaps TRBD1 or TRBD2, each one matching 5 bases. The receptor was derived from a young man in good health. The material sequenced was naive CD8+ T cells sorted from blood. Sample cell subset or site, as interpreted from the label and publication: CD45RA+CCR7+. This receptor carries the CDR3 CASSLAGTEGETQYF. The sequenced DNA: TGTGCCAGCAGCCTGGCCGGGACCGAGGGAGAGACCCAGTACTTC.